This TCR beta chain emerged from a study of blood T cell repertoires in COVID-19. Overall study context: In each case, the material was cDNA or gDNA derived from T cells, B-cell-depleted T cells, or PBMCs.

TCRdb's copy holds only in-frame clones and misses some; the assay was immunoSEQ multiplex PCR. The sample consists of about 160,000 clones, 84% of them appearing once. The sequence was obtained from a middle-aged man who had recovered from COVID-19. The sequenced sample was peripheral blood.

The CDR3 nucleotides read TGTGCCAGCAGCGTAGCAGCGGGAGGGTACAATGAGCAGTTCTTC. It specifies CASSVAAGGYNEQFF. The V and J genes are TRBV9 and TRBJ2-1; TRBD2 matches 10 bases. Germline values: CDR1 SGDLS, CDR2 YYNGEE. The V segment lost 0 bases and the J segment 4 bases; nucleotides outside the gene matches: 1. The CDR3 spans 15 residues.